This T cell receptor beta chain derives from a study of blood T cell repertoires in COVID-19. Study-wide background: Some COVID-19 samples were acute and others convalescent; all came from the United States, Italy and Spain. Sources were T cells, B-cell-depleted T cells, or PBMCs; the material itself was cDNA or gDNA.

This CDR3 is 14 amino acids long. The germline V gene encodes CDR1 LNHDA and CDR2 SQIVND (reference sequence). Trimming took 6 bases from V and 7 from J, leaving 15 bases between them. Per the original methods: Reference gene primer amplification gave nucleated cell count estimates. Using immunoSEQ multiplex PCR, the repertoire was profiled, and TCRdb retains in-frame clones only, with some absent. V, J and clone size derive from that table, while D and trimming were established from the DNA sequence. This table has about 200,000 clones, just over 85% appearing once. Comments on this clone: This sample includes further DNA sequences coding for the same CDR3.

The sequenced sample was peripheral blood. The chain uses TRBV19 and TRBJ1-4, with TRBD1 as a possible D gene (5 bases). This TCR was recovered from a man between 45 and 60 years old with acute or convalescent COVID-19. Written as DNA, the CDR3 is TGTGCCAGTAGCCCTTTGCGCCAGGGTGAAAAACTGTTTTTT. Protein sequence: CASSPLRQGEKLFF.